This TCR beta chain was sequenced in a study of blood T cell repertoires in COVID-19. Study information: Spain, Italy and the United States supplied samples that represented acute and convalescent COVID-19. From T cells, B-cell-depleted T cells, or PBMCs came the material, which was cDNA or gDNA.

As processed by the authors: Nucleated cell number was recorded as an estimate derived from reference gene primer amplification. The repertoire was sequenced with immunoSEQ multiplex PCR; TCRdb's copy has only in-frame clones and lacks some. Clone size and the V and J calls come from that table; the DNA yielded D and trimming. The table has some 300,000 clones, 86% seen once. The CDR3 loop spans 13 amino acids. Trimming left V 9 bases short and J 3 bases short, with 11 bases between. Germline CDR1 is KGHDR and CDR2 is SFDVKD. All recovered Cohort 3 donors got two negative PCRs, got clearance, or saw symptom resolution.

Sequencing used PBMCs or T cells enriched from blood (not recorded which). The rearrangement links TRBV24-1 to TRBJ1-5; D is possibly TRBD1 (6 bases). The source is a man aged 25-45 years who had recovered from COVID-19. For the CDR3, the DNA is TGTGCCACCCGTGGGGGCAACAATCAGCCCCAGCATTTT. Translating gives CATRGGNNQPQHF.